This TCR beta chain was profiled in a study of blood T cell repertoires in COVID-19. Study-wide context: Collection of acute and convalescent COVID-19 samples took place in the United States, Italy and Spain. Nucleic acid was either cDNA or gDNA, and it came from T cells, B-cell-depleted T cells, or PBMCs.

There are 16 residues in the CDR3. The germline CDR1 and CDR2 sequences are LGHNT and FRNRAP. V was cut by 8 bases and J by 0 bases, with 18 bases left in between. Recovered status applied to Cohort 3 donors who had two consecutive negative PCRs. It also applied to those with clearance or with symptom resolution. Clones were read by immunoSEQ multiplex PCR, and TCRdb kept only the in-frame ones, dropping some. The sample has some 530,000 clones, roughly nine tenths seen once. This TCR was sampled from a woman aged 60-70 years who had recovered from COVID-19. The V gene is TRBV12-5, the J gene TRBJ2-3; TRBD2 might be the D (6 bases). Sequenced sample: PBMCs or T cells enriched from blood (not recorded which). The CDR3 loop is CASPLRDLPSTDTQYF. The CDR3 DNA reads TGTGCTAGTCCCCTGCGGGACCTACCGAGCACAGATACGCAGTATTTT.